A selection of T cell receptor beta chains follows, all from one sample in a study of blood T cell repertoires in COVID-19. Libraries were prepared by immunoSEQ multiplex PCR; TCRdb keeps only in-frame clonotypes and omits some of them. This sample carries nearly 400,000 clones, roughly nine tenths of them seen once, and the ten largest clones take around 1.7%. Sequenced material: PBMCs or T cells enriched from blood (not recorded which). The receptors derive from a woman in her 30s who had recovered from COVID-19. Each CDR3 is given with its conserved first and last residue. Fields, in order: D gene, J gene, V gene, clone size, CDR3 DNA, CDR3 protein. A D gene is named only where the DNA matches it firmly. Only part of the rows carry a size: once, few, many, or a class if the clone is expanded.

D: TRBD2; J: TRBJ2-2; V: TRBV9; size: -; DNA: TGTGCCAGCAGCGTAGCGGGGGGGCGCGGGGAGCTGTTTTTT; CDR3: CASSVAGGRGELFF
D: TRBD1; J: TRBJ1-6; V: TRBV7-2; size: -; DNA: TGTGCCAGCAGCTTAGGGACAGGGATGAATTCACCCCTCCACTTT; CDR3: CASSLGTGMNSPLHF
D: -; J: TRBJ1-1; V: TRBV30; size: -; DNA: TGTGCCTGGGGGGCGGGGGAGCCCACTGAAGCTTTCTTT; CDR3: CAWGAGEPTEAFF
D: -; J: TRBJ1-6; V: TRBV28; size: -; DNA: TGTGCTTGGACAAGCTCCTATAATTCACCCCTCCACTTT; CDR3: CAWTSSYNSPLHF
D: -; J: TRBJ2-4; V: TRBV2; size: -; DNA: TGTGCCAGCAGGGGCCATGGGGAGCGAGCCAAAAACATTCAGTACTTC; CDR3: CASRGHGERAKNIQYF
D: -; J: TRBJ1-2; V: TRBV3-1/TRBV3-2; size: -; DNA: TGTGCCAGCAGCCAAGATTGGGCAGGGCGCGGCTACACCTTC; CDR3: CASSQDWAGRGYTF
D: -; J: TRBJ1-1; V: TRBV4-1; size: -; DNA: TGCGCCAGCAGAACAGGGTTGGTGAACACTGAAGCTTTCTTT; CDR3: CASRTGLVNTEAFF
D: -; J: TRBJ1-3; V: TRBV9; size: -; DNA: TGTGCCAGCAGCGTAGCTCTAGGCGGCCGGGACATAGGAAACACCATATATTTT; CDR3: CASSVALGGRDIGNTIYF
D: -; J: TRBJ2-2; V: TRBV9; size: -; DNA: TGTGCCAGCAGCCCCCGAGCGCCTTCGAACACCGGGGAGCTGTTTTTT; CDR3: CASSPRAPSNTGELFF
D: -; J: TRBJ2-2; V: TRBV30; size: -; DNA: TGTGCCTGGAGTGGGCCCCCCAGGTTCGGGGAGCTGTTTTTT; CDR3: CAWSGPPRFGELFF
D: -; J: TRBJ2-4; V: TRBV7-2; size: -; DNA: TGTGCCAGCAGCTCTCCCCGCTACGACAGGACCATAGCCAAAAACATTCAGTACTTC; CDR3: CASSSPRYDRTIAKNIQYF
D: -; J: TRBJ1-3; V: TRBV10-3; size: -; DNA: TGTGCCATCACCAGACGGGGGTTGCAGGGAAACACCATATATTTT; CDR3: CAITRRGLQGNTIYF
D: TRBD1; J: TRBJ1-6; V: TRBV27; size: -; DNA: TGTGCCAGCAGTTGGACAGGGGGCTCCTATAATTCACCCCTCCACTTT; CDR3: CASSWTGGSYNSPLHF
D: -; J: TRBJ2-5; V: TRBV2; size: -; DNA: TGTGCCAGCAGTTCCGGGAGCGAAGAGACCCAGTACTTC; CDR3: CASSSGSEETQYF
D: TRBD1; J: TRBJ1-5; V: TRBV25-1; size: -; DNA: TGTGCCAGCAGTGAATCGGGACAGTACAATCAGCCCCAGCATTTT; CDR3: CASSESGQYNQPQHF
D: TRBD2; J: TRBJ2-6; V: TRBV5-4; size: -; DNA: TGTGCCAGCAGCCCGGGACTAGCGGGAGCTGGGGCCAACGTCCTGACTTTC; CDR3: CASSPGLAGAGANVLTF
D: -; J: TRBJ1-3; V: TRBV4-1; size: -; DNA: TGCGCCAGCAGCCAAGTTTCAGGTTTAGGAAACACCATATATTTT; CDR3: CASSQVSGLGNTIYF
D: TRBD2; J: TRBJ2-3; V: TRBV28; size: -; DNA: TGTGCCAGCAGTTTATTTGGCGGGGGGCGGGAGGGCCCCACAGATACGCAGTATTTT; CDR3: CASSLFGGGREGPTDTQYF
D: TRBD1; J: TRBJ1-1; V: TRBV2; size: once; DNA: TGTGCCAGCAGTTTGCCAGGGGGCTACGGCACTGAAGCTTTCTTT; CDR3: CASSLPGGYGTEAFF
D: TRBD1; J: TRBJ1-5; V: TRBV7-8; size: -; DNA: TGTGCCAGCAGCCCAACAGGGGGCAATCAGCCCCAGCATTTT; CDR3: CASSPTGGNQPQHF
D: -; J: TRBJ2-3; V: TRBV18; size: -; DNA: TGTGCCAGCTCACCCTCTTCAGTCGACACAGATACGCAGTATTTT; CDR3: CASSPSSVDTDTQYF
D: TRBD1; J: TRBJ1-1; V: TRBV29-1; size: -; DNA: TGCAGCGTCCCTGGGACAGCGAACACTGAAGCTTTCTTT; CDR3: CSVPGTANTEAFF
D: TRBD2; J: TRBJ2-7; V: TRBV6-2/TRBV6-3; size: -; DNA: TGTGCCAGCAGCTTCGGACTAGCGGGGTCCTACGAGCAGTACTTC; CDR3: CASSFGLAGSYEQYF
D: -; J: TRBJ2-1; V: TRBV19; size: -; DNA: TGTGCCTCTGGCCAGGGAAATTACAATGAGCAGTTCTTC; CDR3: CASGQGNYNEQFF
D: -; J: TRBJ1-2; V: TRBV9; size: -; DNA: TGTGCCAGCAGCGGACAACAGACCTCCCTTGGTGGCTACACCTTC; CDR3: CASSGQQTSLGGYTF
D: TRBD2; J: TRBJ2-7; V: TRBV4-1; size: -; DNA: TGCGCCAGCAGCCAAGAAGCGGGGGGGGCCTACGAGCAGTACTTC; CDR3: CASSQEAGGAYEQYF
D: TRBD1; J: TRBJ2-2; V: TRBV29-1; size: once; DNA: TGCAGCGTAGGGACAGGGGGAGACGGGGAGCTGTTTTTT; CDR3: CSVGTGGDGELFF
D: TRBD1; J: TRBJ1-3; V: TRBV10-3; size: -; DNA: TGTGCCATCAGTGAGCGGACAGGGCCGTCTGGAAACACCATATATTTT; CDR3: CAISERTGPSGNTIYF
D: TRBD2; J: TRBJ2-5; V: TRBV2; size: -; DNA: TGTGCCAGCAGTGCCCTAGCGGGAGAGACCCAGTACTTC; CDR3: CASSALAGETQYF
D: -; J: TRBJ1-2; V: TRBV14; size: -; DNA: TGTGCCAGCAGCCAAGTAAGGGGGTCCCACTATGGCTACACCTTC; CDR3: CASSQVRGSHYGYTF
D: TRBD1; J: TRBJ1-6; V: TRBV28; size: -; DNA: TGTGCCAGCAGTTCGTCGGGGACAGTTCTTAATAATTCACCCCTCCACTTT; CDR3: CASSSSGTVLNNSPLHF
D: -; J: TRBJ1-2; V: TRBV9; size: -; DNA: TGTGCCAGCAGCGTGGATATACAGGGTAACTATGGCTACACCTTC; CDR3: CASSVDIQGNYGYTF
D: -; J: TRBJ2-5; V: TRBV3-1/TRBV3-2; size: -; DNA: TGTGCCAGCAGCCTCAAGACAGCGGGCTTAATGGGGGAGACCCAGTACTTC; CDR3: CASSLKTAGLMGETQYF
D: -; J: TRBJ1-2; V: TRBV28; size: -; DNA: TGTGCCAGCAGTTTCGGTTTAGACTATAACTATGGCTACACCTTC; CDR3: CASSFGLDYNYGYTF
D: -; J: TRBJ1-1; V: TRBV5-8; size: -; DNA: TGTGCCAGCAGCCGGGCGGGGGCCCTGGGTGAAGCTTTCTTT; CDR3: CASSRAGALGEAFF
D: TRBD1; J: TRBJ2-2; V: TRBV7-3; size: -; DNA: TGTGCCAGCAGCTTGACAGGGGCGAAGAACACCGGGGAGCTGTTTTTT; CDR3: CASSLTGAKNTGELFF
D: -; J: TRBJ1-1; V: TRBV27; size: -; DNA: TGTGCCAGCAGTTTATATAGGAACACTGAAGCTTTCTTT; CDR3: CASSLYRNTEAFF
D: TRBD1; J: TRBJ2-7; V: TRBV11-2; size: -; DNA: TGTGCCAGCAGCCTAACCCGACAGGGTATCGTGTCCTACGAGCAGTACTTC; CDR3: CASSLTRQGIVSYEQYF
D: -; J: TRBJ1-5; V: TRBV6-2/TRBV6-3; size: once; DNA: TGTGCCAGCAGCTCACACCAATATGACCGGGGTTCAGGGCATTTT; CDR3: CASSSHQYDRGSGHF
D: -; J: TRBJ1-1; V: TRBV7-9; size: -; DNA: TGTGCCAGCAGCTTTCGTGGGGGGTCAGTTGGCGACACTGAAGCTTTCTTT; CDR3: CASSFRGGSVGDTEAFF
D: -; J: TRBJ1-3; V: TRBV11-2; size: -; DNA: TGTGCCAGCAGCCTAAACGACAGAAACACCATATATTTT; CDR3: CASSLNDRNTIYF
D: TRBD2; J: TRBJ2-4; V: TRBV19; size: -; DNA: TGTGCCAGTAGTCGGCTAGCGGGAGGCCCAAACATTCAGTACTTC; CDR3: CASSRLAGGPNIQYF
D: TRBD2; J: TRBJ2-1; V: TRBV24-1; size: -; DNA: TGTGCCACCAGTGATTTGGGAAGCGGGGGGTCCTACAATGAGCAGTTCTTC; CDR3: CATSDLGSGGSYNEQFF
D: -; J: TRBJ1-1; V: TRBV9; size: -; DNA: TGTGCCAGCAGCGTAGCCGCGGTCGGGACTGAAGCTTTCTTT; CDR3: CASSVAAVGTEAFF
D: -; J: TRBJ1-1; V: TRBV9; size: -; DNA: TGTGCCAGCAGCCGAGAAGGGAGGACTGAAGCTTTCTTT; CDR3: CASSREGRTEAFF
D: -; J: TRBJ1-5; V: TRBV28; size: -; DNA: TGTGCCAGCAGTTTAGTAGGAGTGCTTAGCAATCAGCCCCAGCATTTT; CDR3: CASSLVGVLSNQPQHF
D: -; J: TRBJ2-1; V: TRBV5-1; size: -; DNA: TGCGCCAGCAGCACTCGACAGTACAATGAGCAGTTCTTC; CDR3: CASSTRQYNEQFF
D: TRBD1; J: TRBJ1-1; V: TRBV7-9; size: -; DNA: TGTGCCAGCAGGTTACAGGGGGATGAAGCTTTCTTT; CDR3: CASRLQGDEAFF
D: -; J: TRBJ2-1; V: TRBV4-1; size: -; DNA: TGCGCCAGCAGCCAAGGGAACCGGCCCCGGGGTTGGTTCTTC; CDR3: CASSQGNRPRGWFF
D: TRBD2; J: TRBJ2-3; V: TRBV5-1; size: once; DNA: TGCGCCAGCAGCTCCGAAACTAGCGGGAGTGCAGATACGCAGTATTTT; CDR3: CASSSETSGSADTQYF
D: TRBD2; J: TRBJ2-1; V: TRBV12-5; size: -; DNA: TGTGCTAGTGGTTCGCACCCTAGCGGGAGGGCCTACAATGAGCAGTTCTTC; CDR3: CASGSHPSGRAYNEQFF
D: -; J: TRBJ2-1; V: TRBV5-6; size: -; DNA: TGTGCCAGCAGCTGGCCGGGAAGCTCCTACAATGAGCAGTTCTTC; CDR3: CASSWPGSSYNEQFF